This T cell receptor beta chain is drawn from a study of regulatory dendritic cells for organ transplantation. As to this clone: Antigen specificity is unknown. Other DNA sequences in this sample translate to the same CDR3.

Sequenced by immunoSEQ multiplex PCR; TCRdb stores in-frame clones only, minus some. The sample lists about 10,000 clones, more than 70% occurring once. The germline V gene has CDR1 SGHRS and CDR2 YFSETQ. This CDR3 is built from 17 residues. Trimming at V came to 1 base and at J to 0 bases, leaving 7 bases not matched to a gene. Sorted T cells were CFSE-labeled and cultured four to five days with allogeneic regulatory or mature dendritic cells at 1:10. This receptor was identified in a human donor in good health. The source material was memory CD4+ T cells from blood cultured with dendritic cells. The subset was: CD45RO+ memory T cells. The rearrangement links TRBV5-1 to TRBJ2-7; TRBD2 matches at 10 bases. DNA of the CDR3: TGCGCCAGCAGCTTGTCCCGACAGCGGGAGGGCTCCTACGAGCAGTACTTC. Encoded protein: CASSLSRQREGSYEQYF.